Each of the 16 T cell receptor beta chains below was sequenced from the same sample in a study of beta chain features in type 1 diabetes. Notes on the study in general: Type 1 diabetes patients showed a moderate but significant shortening of TCRB CDR3s in all four CD4+ subsets.

All of the isolated RNA was reverse transcribed, so expressed TCRB transcripts were sequenced. The table came from immunoSEQ multiplex PCR; TCRdb's copy has only in-frame clones and leaves some out. The sample records approximately 730,000 clones, under 15% being singletons. These receptors have no known antigen. The material sequenced was naive CD4+ T cells from blood. Receptors were obtained from a man younger than 30 with type 1 diabetes.

Only a few counts were recorded for this clone. The chain couples TRBV9 to TRBJ2-3; D uncertain. V was pared by 0 bases and J by 6 bases, with 20 bases between. From germline, CDR1 is SGDLS and CDR2 YYNGEE. This CDR3 has 17 residues. This chain's CDR3 is CASSVVPPQQAWDTQYF. CDR3 nucleotides: TGTGCCAGCAGCGTAGTTCCCCCCCAGCAGGCCTGGGATACGCAGTATTTT. Using reference TRBV9 and TRBJ2-3 for the parts outside the CDR3, the full variable domain is DSGVTQTPKHLITATGQRVTLRCSPRSGDLSVYWYQQSLDQGLQFLIQYYNGEERAKGNILERFSAQQFPDLHSELNLSSLELGDSALYFCASSVVPPQQAWDTQYFGPGTRLTVL.

This rearrangement joins TRBV18 to TRBJ2-1; D possibly uses TRBD1 or TRBD2 (5 bases each). CDR1 is KGHSH and CDR2 is LQKENI in the germline V gene. V lost 5 bases and J 0 bases, leaving 11 bases between the germline ends. The CDR3 is 15 residues long. The CDR3 loop reads CASSSGHSSYNEQFF. The CDR3 bases are TGTGCCAGCTCATCGGGGCATAGCTCCTACAATGAGCAGTTCTTC.

The rearrangement links TRBV18 to TRBJ2-4; 7 nucleotides match TRBD2. The CDR3 covers 16 residues. Germline V lookup: CDR1 KGHSH, CDR2 LQKENI. After removal of 0 bases from V and 1 base from J, the junction contained 3 bases not matched to a gene. CDR3 in amino acids: CASSPPTGRAKNIQYF. CDR3 sequence (DNA): TGTGCCAGCTCACCACCAACCGGGAGGGCCAAAAACATTCAGTACTTC. The variable domain in full, with the rest retrieved from reference TRBV18 and TRBJ2-4, is NAGVMQNPRHLVRRRGQEARLRCSPMKGHSHVYWYRQLPEEGLKFMVYLQKENIIDESGMPKERFSAEFPKEGPSILRIQQVVRGDSAAYFCASSPPTGRAKNIQYFGAGTRLSVL.

The chain combines TRBV15 with TRBJ1-5, with 7 nucleotides matching TRBD1. The CDR3 covers 16 residues. Germline assignment: CDR1 LNHNV and CDR2 YYDKDF (reference sequence). Unmatched junction bases numbered 4, after V lost 0 bases and J lost 2 bases. CDR3 sequence reads: CATSRDSGTGNQPQHF. The CDR3 DNA reads TGTGCCACCAGCAGAGATTCCGGGACAGGCAATCAGCCCCAGCATTTT. Full variable domain (outside the CDR3, taken from reference TRBV15 and TRBJ1-5): DAMVIQNPRYQVTQFGKPVTLSCSQTLNHNVMYWYQQKSSQAPKLLFHYYDKDFNNEADTPDNFQSRRPNTSFCFLDIRSPGLGDTAMYLCATSRDSGTGNQPQHFGDGTRLSIL.

The V and J genes are TRBV29-1 and TRBJ2-1; 9 bases align to TRBD1. Germline CDR1 SQVTM, CDR2 ANQGSEA. J gave up 9 bases and V 6 bases, and 3 bases lay outside the gene matches. The CDR3 length is 11 residues. CDR3 DNA sequence: TGCAGCGTACAGGGGGCGGGTGAGCAGTTCTTC. Protein product: CSVQGAGEQFF.

This chain connects TRBV18 to TRBJ1-4; D is undetermined. The CDR3 covers 14 residues. In germline, CDR1 is KGHSH, CDR2 LQKENI. The V gene lost 8 bases and the J gene lost 0 bases, with 10 bases spanning the gap. The CDR3: CASAPTATNEKLFF. The CDR3, as DNA: TGTGCCAGCGCCCCTACGGCAACTAATGAAAAACTGTTTTTT.

A note on this clone: Other DNA sequences within the sample encode an identical CDR3. The V call is TRBV10-3, the J call TRBJ1-5, with D possibly being TRBD1 (6 bases). The germline V gene has CDR1 ENHRY and CDR2 SYGVKD. V lost 0 bases and J 6 bases, leaving 9 bases between the germline ends. This CDR3 spans 14 amino acids. DNA of the CDR3: TGTGCCATCAGTGAGTCGGGGGGCGGTCAGCCCCAGCATTTT. As protein: CAISESGGGQPQHF.

This rearrangement joins TRBV5-1 to TRBJ1-3, with unresolved D. Trimming left V 4 bases short and J 1 base short, with 9 bases between. CDR1 and CDR2 from the germline V gene are SGHRS and YFSETQ. The CDR3 is made up of 14 amino acids. The CDR3 here is CASSLPGSGNTIYF. CDR3 nucleotide sequence: TGCGCCAGCAGCCTGCCAGGATCTGGAAACACCATATATTTT.

V gene TRBV10-3 combines with J gene TRBJ1-5; no definite D call. The V end was cut by 6 bases, the J end by 0 bases, with 9 bases between. This CDR3 region has 14 residues. From germline, CDR1 is ENHRY and CDR2 SYGVKD. The chain's CDR3 is CAIRDAGSNQPQHF. The CDR3, as DNA: TGTGCCATCAGGGACGCGGGTAGCAATCAGCCCCAGCATTTT.

The chain employs TRBV5-1 and TRBJ2-7, with a weak D call TRBD1 (6 bases). The V gene's germline CDR1 is SGHRS and CDR2 YFSETQ. The CDR3 is 14 amino acids. V lost 4 bases and J 0 bases, leaving 11 bases between the germline ends. The CDR3 bases are TGCGCCAGCAGCGCCAGGGGAAACTCCTACGAGCAGTACTTC. This sequence encodes CASSARGNSYEQYF.

The gene calls are TRBV30 and TRBJ1-2; 8 bases match TRBD1. The trim removed 5 bases at V and 7 bases at J, leaving 6 bases unmatched. The germline V gene has CDR1 GTSNPN and CDR2 SVGIG (reference sequence). The CDR3 covers 12 residues. The CDR3 DNA is TGTGCCTGGGGACAGGGCGCGGGTGGCTACACCTTC. Translation: CAWGQGAGGYTF.

The chain links TRBV6-5 to TRBJ1-5; tentatively, D is TRBD1 (5 bases). Trimming pared 6 bases from V and 9 bases from J, leaving 18 bases between. This CDR3 is built from 14 residues. In germline, CDR1 is MNHEY, CDR2 SVGAGI. CDR3 sequence: CASSSTASVGPQHF. DNA of the CDR3: TGTGCCAGCAGCTCGACAGCGTCCGTCGGGCCCCAGCATTTT.

This clone has a handful of counts. The genes are TRBV19 and TRBJ1-2; D unclear. This CDR3 comprises 15 residues. Trimming pared 6 bases from V and 3 bases from J, leaving 17 bases between. CDR1 is LNHDA, CDR2 SQIVND, per germline (reference sequence). CDR3 DNA sequence: TGTGCCAGTAGCCGGGCCGGGGAAAGGGACTATGGCTACACCTTC. Residues: CASSRAGERDYGYTF.

This chain connects TRBV6-6 to TRBJ1-3; D gene unclear. The CDR3 runs to 15 residues. CDR1 is MNHNY and CDR2 is SVGAGI in the germline V gene (reference sequence). V lost 2 bases and J 0 bases, leaving 8 bases between the germline ends. The CDR3 region has the DNA TGTGCCAGCAGTTACACCGGCCGCTCTGGAAACACCATATATTTT. Its translation is CASSYTGRSGNTIYF.

This clone was seen more than once but under ten times. The rearrangement joins TRBV30 to TRBJ2-7, with TRBD1 identical over 12 bases. Germline CDR1 is GTSNPN and CDR2 is SVGIG (reference sequence). This CDR3 comprises 16 residues. V lost 0 bases, J lost 5 bases, and 8 bases stayed unmatched. CDR3 DNA: TGTGCCTGGAGTGTACTGGGACAGGGGGCCCTCGACGAGCAGTACTTC. Residues: CAWSVLGQGALDEQYF. Complete variable domain (other parts from reference TRBV30 and TRBJ2-7): SQTIHQWPATLVQPVGSPLSLECTVEGTSNPNLYWYRQAAGRGLQLLFYSVGIGQISSEVPQNLSASRPQDRQFILSSKKLLLSDSGFYLCAWSVLGQGALDEQYFGPGTRLTVT.

The chain carries TRBV18 and TRBJ2-3; D remains ambiguous. Germline V gene sequence: CDR1 KGHSH, CDR2 LQKENI. The V gene lost 2 bases and the J gene lost 1 base, with 16 bases spanning the gap. This CDR3 is built from 17 residues. CDR3 DNA: TGTGCCAGCTCACCAGAAGTACCCCCTACGGGCACAGATACGCAGTATTTT. Translating gives CASSPEVPPTGTDTQYF.